This T cell receptor (beta chain) was identified during a study of T cell responses to AZD1222 COVID-19 vaccine. Study-level findings and limits: Two AZD1222 administrations were followed by greater Spike-specific TCR breadth and depth. A mostly white British donor set with more females was recruited, and clonal diversity was possibly underestimated. Reportedly, nearly half of unique spike TCRs recognized epitopes outside B.1.351/B.1.1.7 mutations.

A note on this clone: Its antigen is as yet unknown.

This CDR3 is built from 15 residues. The V and J ends lost 0 bases and 7 bases respectively, with 13 bases between them. Germline CDR1 and CDR2: SGHAT and FQNNGV. Here immunoSEQ multiplex PCR was the method, and the copy in TCRdb shows in-frame clones only, minus some. Of around 140,000 clones in the sample, 90% were seen once. Sequences were derived from peripheral blood, sampled on day 0 of AZD1222 vaccination. The rearrangement uses TRBV11-2 and TRBJ1-5; D unclear. The TCR was taken from an adult in good health. The CDR3 nucleotides read TGTGCCAGCAGCTTAGATCCTGCAGGTCGCCAGCCCCAGCATTTT. Its protein product is CASSLDPAGRQPQHF.